This TCR beta chain appears in the sequencing data of a study of response to subunit inactivated influenza vaccine. This clonotype has at least ten counts. At one end, the junction sequence differs from germline, possibly due to a read error. The germline CDR1 and CDR2 sequences are SGHTA and FQGNSA. The CDR3 contains 15 residues. Using its own MiXCR run on the RT-PCR reads, TCRdb lists one record per CDR3 protein. The table has around 190,000 distinct CDR3 sequences, about 10% seen once. Source: non-naive T cells sorted from PBMCs, taken on the day of vaccination. V is TRBV7-2 and J is TRBJ2-5; D may be TRBD1 or TRBD2 (5 bases each). The clonotype was recovered from a man aged 50 to 60 who received an inactivated influenza vaccine. The CDR3 is CASSLAQEAGKTQYF. As DNA, the CDR3 is TGTGCCAGCAGCCTAGCTCAGGAAGCAGGGAAGACCCAGTACTTC.